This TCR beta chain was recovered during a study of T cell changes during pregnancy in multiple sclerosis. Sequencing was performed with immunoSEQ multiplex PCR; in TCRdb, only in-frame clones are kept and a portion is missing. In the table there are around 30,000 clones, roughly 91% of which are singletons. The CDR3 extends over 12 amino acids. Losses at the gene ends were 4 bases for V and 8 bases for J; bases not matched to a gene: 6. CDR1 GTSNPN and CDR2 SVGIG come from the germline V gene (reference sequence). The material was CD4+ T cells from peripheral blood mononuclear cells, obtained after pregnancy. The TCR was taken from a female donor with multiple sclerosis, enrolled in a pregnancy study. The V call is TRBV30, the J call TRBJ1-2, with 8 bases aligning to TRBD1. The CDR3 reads CAWTPGGWGYTF. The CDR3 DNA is TGTGCCTGGACCCCAGGGGGCTGGGGCTACACCTTC. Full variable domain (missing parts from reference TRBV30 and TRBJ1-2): SQTIHQWPATLVQPVGSPLSLECTVEGTSNPNLYWYRQAAGRGLQLLFYSVGIGQISSEVPQNLSASRPQDRQFILSSKKLLLSDSGFYLCAWTPGGWGYTFGSGTRLTVV.